This entry lists 29 T cell receptor beta chains sequenced from one sample in a study of TIL therapy for anti-PD-1-resistant metastatic lung cancer. Time point indicated: pre-treatment sample, taken before nivolumab and TIL therapy. Sequencing used immunoSEQ v3. The assay was immunoSEQ multiplex PCR, and TCRdb's table has in-frame clones only and misses some. The sample lists around 55,000 clones, about 81% occurring once. The sample in question was blood, obtained at baseline. These receptors originate from a person aged 25 to 80 with non-small cell lung cancer.

The sample holds one count of this clone. The chain combines TRBV6-5 with TRBJ1-4, with no clear D. The V end lost 7 bases, the J end lost 8 bases, and 17 bases lay between the germline ends. Germline CDR1 and CDR2: MNHEY and SVGAGI. The length of the CDR3 is 14 residues. The CDR3 nucleotides are TGTGCCAGCAATACGGCCGGGCCCCTAGAAAAACTGTTTTTT. This translates into CASNTAGPLEKLFF.

The chain uses TRBV7-2 and TRBJ2-5; unclear D gene. Per the germline V gene, CDR1 is SGHTA and CDR2 is FQGNSA. This CDR3 region has 15 residues. V shed 4 bases and J shed 4 bases, with 16 bases lying between them. CDR3: CASSSQVGLGETQYF. The CDR3 bases are TGTGCCAGCAGCTCCCAAGTTGGGCTCGGAGAGACCCAGTACTTC.

The chain is built from TRBV7-2 and TRBJ2-5, with D hard to call. Germline values: CDR1 SGHTA, CDR2 FQGNSA. V lost 4 bases and J lost 2, with 11 bases in between. There are 14 residues in the CDR3. The CDR3 DNA reads as TGTGCCAGCAGCTCCCAAAGGGATCAAGAGACCCAGTACTTC. This translates into CASSSQRDQETQYF. Looking up the rest from reference TRBV7-2 and TRBJ2-5 gives the full variable domain: GAGVSQSPSNKVTEKGKDVELRCDPISGHTALYWYRQSLGQGLEFLIYFQGNSAPDKSGLPSDRFSAERTGGSVSTLTIQRTQQEDSAVYLCASSSQRDQETQYFGPGTRLLVL.

This clone was seen just once. The rearrangement joins TRBV3-1 (or the pseudogene TRBV3-2) to TRBJ2-5, with TRBD1 matching over 7 bases. This CDR3 is built from 16 residues. V shed 1 base and J 3 bases; nucleotides not matched to a gene: 8. Germline V gene sequence: CDR1 LGHDT, CDR2 YNNKEL (reference sequence). The CDR3 nucleotides are TGTGCCAGCAGCCAAGTGGGACAGTATTATAAAGAGACCCAGTACTTC. Encoded protein: CASSQVGQYYKETQYF.

This chain links TRBV7-2 with TRBJ2-3, with 7 bases that match TRBD2. Germline V gene data show CDR1 as SGHTA and CDR2 as FQGNSA. With 5 bases clipped from V and 0 bases from J, the junction kept 5 bases outside the gene matches. This CDR3 is 15 amino acids long. The CDR3 bases are TGTGCCAGCAGCCCCCCCGGGAGGAGCACAGATACGCAGTATTTT. This gives the protein CASSPPGRSTDTQYF.

This chain connects TRBV15 to TRBJ2-1; 7 positions match TRBD2. Germline V gene data show CDR1 as LNHNV and CDR2 as YYDKDF (reference sequence). The CDR3 has 18 residues. J lost 3 bases, V lost 0 bases, and 11 bases had no gene match. The CDR3: CATSRDRFASGSYNEQFF. CDR3 DNA: TGTGCCACCAGCAGAGATCGTTTTGCTAGCGGAAGCTACAATGAGCAGTTCTTC.

The chain joins TRBV28 to TRBJ1-4; D gene ambiguous. Germline CDR1 and CDR2: MDHEN and SYDVKM. The CDR3 extends over 12 amino acids. V lost 5 bases and J 7 bases, leaving 8 bases between the germline ends. The CDR3 is CASSGYREKLFF. CDR3 nucleotides: TGTGCCAGCAGTGGCTATCGTGAAAAACTGTTTTTT.

The genes are TRBV6-5 and TRBJ1-4; D gene unclear. The V gene lost 5 bases and the J gene lost 1 base, with 11 bases spanning the gap. Germline lookup yields CDR1 MNHEY and CDR2 SVGAGI. The CDR3 has 15 residues. This CDR3 reads CASSLQLETNEKLFF. CDR3 sequence (DNA): TGTGCCAGCAGTCTACAGCTGGAAACTAATGAAAAACTGTTTTTT.

The gene calls are TRBV10-3 and TRBJ1-1, with a possible D match to TRBD1 (6 bases). The germline V gene encodes CDR1 ENHRY and CDR2 SYGVKD. This CDR3 is 13 amino acids long. V was trimmed by 5 bases and J by 7 bases, leaving 14 bases between them. The CDR3: CAISPQMDSEAFF. Written as DNA, the CDR3 is TGTGCCATCAGTCCTCAGATGGACAGTGAAGCTTTCTTT.

Written as DNA, the CDR3 is TGCGCCAGCAGCGCAAGAACTGGAACCGGGGAGCTGTTTTTT. Translation: CASSARTGTGELFF. The chain recombines TRBV5-1 with TRBJ2-2, with D unresolved. The CDR3 has 14 residues. Germline lookup yields CDR1 SGHRS and CDR2 YFSETQ. V was cut by 4 bases and J by 5 bases, with 12 bases left in between.

The genes are TRBV6-6 and TRBJ1-5; tentative D call: TRBD1 (5 bases). V gave up 6 bases and J gave up 6 bases, with 15 bases separating them. The CDR3 totals 14 residues. Germline loops: CDR1 MNHNY, CDR2 SVGAGI (reference sequence). The CDR3 DNA follows: TGTGCCAGCAGCTCCACTGGGGGGGTTCAGCCCCAGCATTTT. Its protein product is CASSSTGGVQPQHF.

This chain links TRBV7-3 with TRBJ2-1; a weak D match, TRBD2 (6 bases). The germline V gene has CDR1 SGHTA and CDR2 FQGTGA. Trimming took off 1 base at V and 8 bases at J, with 15 bases between the two ends. The CDR3 has 15 amino acids. In DNA, the CDR3 is TGTGCCAGCAGCTTAAAGGCGGGGTATCTTTATGAGCAGTTCTTC. It encodes CASSLKAGYLYEQFF.

The CDR3, as DNA: TGCGCCAGCAGCTTGGGAGTAGGGTGGGAGGCTGAAGCTTTCTTT. As protein: CASSLGVGWEAEAFF. The rearrangement joins TRBV5-1 to TRBJ1-1; D not certain. V lost 0 bases to trimming and J lost 6 bases, with 15 bases between them. Germline-derived CDR1 and CDR2 are SGHRS and YFSETQ. The CDR3 contains 15 residues.

The chain carries TRBV4-3 and TRBJ2-1, with D possibly matching TRBD2 (5 bases). Germline V lookup: CDR1 LGHNA, CDR2 YSLEER. The CDR3 has 14 residues. Trimming shortened V by 3 bases and J by 1 base, and 7 bases separated the two germline ends. The CDR3 reads CASSHWESYNEQFF. DNA of the CDR3: TGCGCCAGCAGCCATTGGGAGTCCTACAATGAGCAGTTCTTC.

J is TRBJ1-6 and V is TRBV7-9; D is undetermined. Trimming took 5 bases from V and 6 from J, leaving 8 bases between them. The CDR3 loop spans 13 amino acids. CDR1 is SEHNR and CDR2 is FQNEAQ in the germline V gene (reference sequence). The CDR3 protein is CASSPDGNSPLHF. The CDR3 DNA reads as TGTGCCAGCAGCCCCGACGGTAATTCACCCCTCCACTTT.

The rearrangement uses TRBV4-1 and TRBJ2-7, with D possibly TRBD1 on 6 matching bases. The CDR3 covers 16 residues. Germline CDR1 is MGHRA and CDR2 is YSYEKL. Trimming took off 0 bases at V and 5 bases at J, with 17 bases between the two ends. The CDR3 nucleotides read TGCGCCAGCAGCCAAGATAGGGGTACAGGGTCCCACGAGCAGTACTTC. As protein: CASSQDRGTGSHEQYF.

Only one count was recorded for this clone. The gene calls are TRBV7-6 and TRBJ2-3, with 8 bases aligning to TRBD2. The V and J ends lost 1 base and 0 bases, in that order; junction bases with no gene match: 6. CDR1 is SGHVS, CDR2 FNYEAQ, per germline. The CDR3 has 17 residues. The CDR3: CASSLGLGLGSTDTQYF. In DNA, the CDR3 is TGTGCCAGCAGCTTAGGATTGGGACTAGGGAGCACAGATACGCAGTATTTT.

The chain is built from TRBV4-2 and TRBJ2-7; TRBD2 matches 11 bases. CDR3 size: 15 residues. Germline loops: CDR1 LGHNA, CDR2 YNFKEQ. V trimming: 4 bases; J trimming: 2 bases; junction bases outside the gene matches: 4. CDR3 nucleotides: TGTGCCAGCAGCCCTGGACTAGCGGGCACCTACGAGCAGTACTTC. This gives the protein CASSPGLAGTYEQYF.

The chain recombines TRBV5-1 with TRBJ1-1; 11 bases align to TRBD1. V lost 4 bases to trimming and J lost 1 base; unmatched junction nucleotides: 0. This CDR3 is built from 14 residues. Germline values: CDR1 SGHRS, CDR2 YFSETQ. CDR3 sequence: CASSGQGANTEAFF. The CDR3 DNA reads TGCGCCAGCAGCGGACAGGGGGCGAACACTGAAGCTTTCTTT.

This chain links TRBV7-2 with TRBJ1-1; the D gene is possibly TRBD1 (5 bases). Per the germline V gene, CDR1 is SGHTA and CDR2 is FQGNSA. This CDR3 comprises 14 residues. The V gene lost 0 bases and the J gene lost 9 bases, with 14 bases spanning the gap. The CDR3 sequence is CASSLAGTGGKAFF. In nucleotides, the CDR3 is TGTGCCAGCAGCTTAGCAGGCACAGGAGGGAAAGCTTTCTTT. Looking up the rest from reference TRBV7-2 and TRBJ1-1 gives the full variable domain: GAGVSQSPSNKVTEKGKDVELRCDPISGHTALYWYRQSLGQGLEFLIYFQGNSAPDKSGLPSDRFSAERTGGSVSTLTIQRTQQEDSAVYLCASSLAGTGGKAFFGQGTRLTVV.

This clone has more than one count but fewer than ten. This rearrangement joins TRBV12-3 or TRBV12-4 to TRBJ2-2, with 8 bases that match TRBD2. Trimming took 3 bases from V and 7 from J; bases not matched to a gene: 1. The CDR3 is 13 amino acids. CDR3 protein: CASSFRGGGELFF. Here the CDR3 DNA reads TGTGCCAGCAGTTTCCGGGGGGGCGGGGAGCTGTTTTTT.

This chain uses TRBV7-8 with TRBJ2-3, with D maybe TRBD2 (7 bases). The CDR3 is 16 residues long. The V end was cut by 0 bases, the J end by 7 bases, with 17 bases between. CDR1 and CDR2 from the germline V gene are SGHVS and FQNEAQ. The CDR3 reads CASSLARGGDGNTQYF. DNA for the CDR3: TGTGCCAGCAGCTTAGCGAGGGGGGGCGATGGGAATACGCAGTATTTT.

V is TRBV28 and J is TRBJ2-7; 9 bases align to TRBD2. Germline V gene lookup returns CDR1 MDHEN and CDR2 SYDVKM. V shed 6 bases and J 0 bases; nucleotides not matched to a gene: 3. The CDR3 length is 14 residues. The CDR3 coding sequence is TGTGCCAGCAGCAGCGGGGGGCCCTCCTACGAGCAGTACTTC. This sequence encodes CASSSGGPSYEQYF.

The V call is TRBV19, the J call TRBJ1-2; D might be TRBD1 (6 bases). The CDR3 totals 14 residues. Per germline, CDR1 LNHDA and CDR2 SQIVND (reference sequence). Trimming removed 5 bases from V and 4 bases from J, with 14 bases in between. The DNA for the CDR3 is TGTGCCAGTAGTGAGACAGGATGGTCCTATGGCTACACCTTC. Translating gives CASSETGWSYGYTF.

Only one count was recorded for this clone. One junction end does not reproduce the germline sequence, and a read error may be involved. This rearrangement joins TRBV7-3 to TRBJ1-4, with D possibly matching TRBD1 (5 bases). The germline V gene encodes CDR1 SGHTA and CDR2 FQGTGA. This CDR3 has 11 residues. CDR3 amino acids: CASSLTGDGYF. CDR3 coding DNA: TGTGCCAGCAGCTTAACAGGGGACGGTTATTTT.

This chain connects TRBV19 to TRBJ2-2; D is uncertain. The CDR3 extends over 15 amino acids. The V gene's germline CDR1 is LNHDA and CDR2 SQIVND (reference sequence). The ends were cut back, 9 bases at V and 4 bases at J, with 18 bases in the middle. CDR3 nucleotide sequence: TGTGCCAGCGTGGACCCGGGCAGGACCACCGGGGAGCTGTTTTTT. Its protein product is CASVDPGRTTGELFF. The full variable domain, its missing parts supplied by reference TRBV19 and TRBJ2-2, is DGGITQSPKYLFRKEGQNVTLSCEQNLNHDAMYWYRQDPGQGLRLIYYSQIVNDFQKGDIAEGYSVSREKKESFPLTVTSAQKNPTAFYLCASVDPGRTTGELFFGEGSRLTVL.

This clone was seen once. J is TRBJ2-5 and V is TRBV28, with TRBD2 matching 13 bases. This CDR3 spans 14 amino acids. CDR1 is MDHEN, CDR2 SYDVKM, per germline. V dropped 6 bases and J dropped 7; count of bases not matched to a gene: 5. The CDR3 here is CASRKGLAGVTQYF. CDR3 DNA sequence: TGTGCCAGCAGAAAAGGACTAGCGGGGGTGACCCAGTACTTC.

The rearrangement uses TRBV11-3 and TRBJ2-3; possibly TRBD1 or TRBD2 for D (5 bases each). The germline V and J ends were trimmed by 3 bases and 2 bases, with 12 bases remaining between them. Germline CDR1 SGHNT, CDR2 YENEEA. This CDR3 region has 15 residues. The CDR3 nucleotides read TGTGCCAGCAGCTTTCGCGAGGGGCCCACAGATACGCAGTATTTT. This translates into CASSFREGPTDTQYF.

CDR3 nucleotides: TGCGCCAGCAGCCCAGGGGGCGCGGACTATGGCTACACCTTC. Translation: CASSPGGADYGYTF. The V call is TRBV5-1, the J call TRBJ1-2, with 8 bases aligning to TRBD1. The V gene end was trimmed by 4 bases and the J gene end by 3 bases; junction bases not matched to a gene: 5. The CDR3 is 14 residues long. Germline V gene data show CDR1 as SGHRS and CDR2 as YFSETQ.